The 6 T cell receptor beta chains in this list originate from one sample, sequenced in a study of cytomegalovirus exposure and HLA in healthy donors. Use of 60 Vbeta and 13 Jbeta primers characterized the PCR. Generated by immunoSEQ multiplex PCR, the TCRdb table keeps only in-frame clones and is missing some. This sample's table has 200,000 to 250,000 clones. The sample consisted of PBMCs. All receptors come from a woman in her thirties in good health and CMV-seropositive.

This chain connects TRBV4-1 to TRBJ1-1; no definite D call. There are 13 residues in the CDR3. The germline V gene encodes CDR1 MGHRA and CDR2 YSYEKL. With 6 bases removed from V and 3 bases from J, the gap between germline ends came to 11 bases. CDR3 residues: CASSFQSYTEAFF. The DNA of the CDR3 is TGCGCCAGCAGTTTCCAGTCGTACACTGAAGCTTTCTTT.

The V gene is TRBV6-5, the J gene TRBJ2-7; 9 nucleotides match TRBD1. Germline CDR1 is MNHEY and CDR2 is SVGAGI. Losses at the gene ends were 6 bases for V and 3 bases for J; bases not matched to a gene: 6. This CDR3 is 14 amino acids long. DNA for the CDR3: TGTGCCAGCAGAAGTACAGGGGGCGGCTACGAGCAGTACTTC. The encoded protein is CASRSTGGGYEQYF.

V and J are TRBV5-4 and TRBJ2-1, with TRBD2 as a possible D gene (6 bases). This CDR3 contains 15 residues. Germline values: CDR1 SGHNT, CDR2 YYREEE (reference sequence). The V and J ends lost 4 bases and 7 bases respectively, with 18 bases between them. DNA for the CDR3: TGTGCCAGCAGCGCGGGGACTCGACGGCGGAATGAGCAGTTCTTC. It yields the protein CASSAGTRRRNEQFF.

The rearrangement links TRBV15 to TRBJ1-5; D is undetermined. The CDR3 length is 12 residues. In germline, CDR1 is LNHNV, CDR2 YYDKDF (reference sequence). Trimming shortened V by 3 bases and J by 9 bases, and 9 bases separated the two germline ends. The DNA of the CDR3 is TGTGCCACCAGCAGCCCCGCGCTGCCCCAGCATTTT. Residues: CATSSPALPQHF. The complete variable domain, with remaining parts taken from reference TRBV15 and TRBJ1-5, reads DAMVIQNPRYQVTQFGKPVTLSCSQTLNHNVMYWYQQKSSQAPKLLFHYYDKDFNNEADTPDNFQSRRPNTSFCFLDIRSPGLGDTAMYLCATSSPALPQHFGDGTRLSIL.

V and J are TRBV7-9 and TRBJ1-5; D is unclear. CDR3 size: 12 residues. CDR1 SEHNR and CDR2 FQNEAQ come from the germline V gene (reference sequence). Trimming shortened V by 1 base and J by 5 bases, and 3 bases separated the two germline ends. The CDR3 sequence is CASSLGDQPQHF. The CDR3 DNA is TGTGCCAGCAGCTTAGGAGATCAGCCCCAGCATTTT. The entire variable domain, with the rest obtained from reference TRBV7-9 and TRBJ1-5, is as follows: DTGVSQNPRHKITKRGQNVTFRCDPISEHNRLYWYRQTLGQGPEFLTYFQNEAQLEKSRLLSDRFSAERPKGSFSTLEIQRTEQGDSAMYLCASSLGDQPQHFGDGTRLSIL.

The gene calls are TRBV7-9 and TRBJ1-2; D is perhaps TRBD1 (5 bases). Germline assignment: CDR1 SEHNR and CDR2 FQNEAQ (reference sequence). V lost 3 bases, J lost 8 bases, and 16 bases lay in between. CDR3 length: 14 residues. CDR3 sequence reads: CASSLGQGNRGYTF. The CDR3 DNA sequence: TGTGCCAGCAGCTTGGGGCAGGGAAATAGGGGCTACACCTTC.